This TCR beta chain stems from a study of beta chain features in type 1 diabetes. Looking at the study overall: Taken together, all samples contributed more than 90,000,000 examined sorted cells. Study-wide results and limits: In these data, an HLA type influence on TCRB rearrangement remained unresolved. Individuals with type 1 diabetes displayed fewer insertions and more deletions at VDJ junctions. Amplification by PCR could prefer shorter templates, with the same effect in patients and controls.

In the case of this clone: The antigen remains undetermined. This CDR3 is also generated by other DNA sequences in the sample.

The J segment lost 2 bases and the V segment lost 1 base, leaving 2 bases of the junction unmatched. The CDR3 loop spans 14 amino acids. Germline values: CDR1 MGHRA, CDR2 YSYEKL. The authors reverse transcribed all of the isolated RNA, so sequencing captured expressed TCRB transcripts. Only in-frame clones appear in the TCRdb table, and some are missing; sequencing was by immunoSEQ multiplex PCR. The sample carries 200,000 to 250,000 clones, 25% to 30% recorded once. The rearrangement links TRBV4-1 to TRBJ2-7, with 7 bases identical to TRBD1. Sequencing used central memory CD4+ T cells from blood. This TCR came from a man aged 30 to 39 in good health. In DNA form, the CDR3 reads TGCGCCAGCAGCCAAGGCCAGGGGGCCTACGAGCAGTACTTC. Amino acid sequence: CASSQGQGAYEQYF.